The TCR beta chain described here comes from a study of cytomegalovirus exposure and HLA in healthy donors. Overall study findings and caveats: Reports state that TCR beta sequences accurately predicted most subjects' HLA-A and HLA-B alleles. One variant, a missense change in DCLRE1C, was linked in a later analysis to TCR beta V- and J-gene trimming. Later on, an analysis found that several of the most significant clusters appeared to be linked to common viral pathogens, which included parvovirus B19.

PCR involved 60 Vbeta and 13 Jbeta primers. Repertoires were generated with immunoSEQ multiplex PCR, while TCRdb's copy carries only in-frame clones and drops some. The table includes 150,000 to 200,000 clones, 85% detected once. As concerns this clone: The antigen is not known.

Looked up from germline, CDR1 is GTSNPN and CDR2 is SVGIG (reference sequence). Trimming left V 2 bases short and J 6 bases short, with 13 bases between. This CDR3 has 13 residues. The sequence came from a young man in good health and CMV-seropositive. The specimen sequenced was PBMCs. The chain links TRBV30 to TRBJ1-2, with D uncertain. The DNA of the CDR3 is TGTGCCTGGAGTTCCTACCAGGCCGATGGCTACACCTTC. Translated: CAWSSYQADGYTF.